A selection of T cell receptor beta chains follows, all from one sample in a study of patients and donors after allogeneic stem cell transplantation. MiXCR was run by TCRdb on the RT-PCR reads, yielding one entry per CDR3 protein. This sample carries roughly 150,000 distinct CDR3 sequences, nearly 25% of them seen once, and the ten largest clones take roughly 27%. Sequenced material: blood, either unsorted or a sorted T cell fraction (not recorded which). The receptors stem from a human donor who was either an allogeneic HSCT recipient or a stem cell or donor lymphocyte infusion donor (not recorded which). It is not recorded whose cells these are; they may come from a transplant donor. CDR3s include the opening cysteine and the closing phenylalanine or tryptophan. D genes are given only for firm matches. Some rows have no size entry. The others give once, few or many, or a class for an expanded clone.

d_call	j_call	v_call	clone_size	cdr3_aa	cdr3_nt
TRBD1	TRBJ1-5	TRBV2	few	CASRGTGGRSNQPQHF	TGTGCCAGCAGGGGGACAGGGGGCAGGAGCAATCAGCCCCAGCATTTT
TRBD1	TRBJ1-2	TRBV5-1	few	CASSLDGTGRSGYTF	TGCGCCAGCAGCTTGGACGGGACAGGAAGAAGCGGCTACACCTTC
.	TRBJ2-7	TRBV10-3	.	CAINGEGSGNEQYF	TGTGCCATCAATGGTGAAGGGTCTGGCAACGAGCAGTACTTC
.	TRBJ1-2	TRBV25-1	.	CASSASGYGYTF	TGTGCCAGCAGTGCTTCGGGATATGGCTACACCTTC
TRBD2	TRBJ2-1	TRBV20-1	.	CSASGGAVNEQFF	TGCAGTGCTAGCGGGGGGGCGGTAAATGAGCAGTTCTTC
.	TRBJ2-1	TRBV18	.	CASSHSLGWEQFF	TGTGCCAGCTCACACTCTCTCGGGTGGGAGCAGTTCTTC
TRBD1	TRBJ1-1	TRBV19	few	CASSIEQDRGDTEAFF	TGTGCCAGTAGTATAGAGCAAGACAGGGGGGATACTGAAGCTTTCTTT
.	TRBJ2-1	TRBV20-1	.	CSARDVVQATRFNEQFF	TGCAGTGCTAGAGATGTCGTGCAGGCCACCCGTTTCAATGAGCAGTTCTTC
.	TRBJ2-1	TRBV10-3	.	CAISEFQSSYNEQFF	TGTGCCATCAGTGAGTTCCAGAGCTCCTACAATGAGCAGTTCTTC
TRBD1	TRBJ1-2	TRBV20-1	few	CSAINRDRMHLGTF	TGCAGTGCAATAAACCGGGACAGGATGCACCTCGGCACCTTC
.	TRBJ1-1	TRBV7-2	few	CASSIRGVTEAFF	TGTGCCAGCAGCATCAGAGGGGTCACTGAAGCTTTCTTT
.	TRBJ2-7	TRBV12-3/TRBV12-4	few	CASRGIVGDSYEQYF	TGTGCCAGCAGGGGCATCGTGGGGGACTCCTACGAGCAGTACTTC
TRBD1	TRBJ2-3	TRBV6-5	.	CASRGQVISDTQYF	TGTGCCAGCAGGGGACAGGTGATCTCAGATACGCAGTATTTT
TRBD1	TRBJ1-2	TRBV12-3/TRBV12-4	many	CASRTGTVNGYTF	TGTGCCAGCAGAACAGGGACAGTCAATGGCTACACCTTC
.	TRBJ2-1	TRBV5-1	few	CASSLGGLDNEQFF	TGCGCCAGCAGCTTGGGGGGTTTAGACAATGAGCAGTTCTTC
TRBD2	TRBJ2-6	TRBV6-5	.	CASSHLSGRASGANVLTF	TGTGCCAGCAGTCACCTTAGCGGGAGGGCCTCTGGGGCCAACGTCCTGACTTTC
.	TRBJ2-5	TRBV12-3/TRBV12-4	few	CASRRTEQETQYF	TGTGCCAGCAGGAGGACAGAACAAGAGACCCAGTACTTC
.	TRBJ1-4	TRBV7-8	.	CASSLARLPTNEKLFF	TGTGCCAGCAGCTTAGCGCGGCTACCAACTAATGAAAAACTGTTTTTT
TRBD2	TRBJ2-5	TRBV12-3/TRBV12-4	.	CASSASSGRETQYF	TGTGCCAGCAGTGCCTCTAGCGGGAGGGAGACCCAGTACTTC
.	TRBJ2-7	TRBV20-1	few	CSAEPTSLRGYPYEQYF	TGCAGTGCTGAACCCACTTCATTGCGGGGCTACCCCTACGAGCAGTACTTC
TRBD1	TRBJ1-4	TRBV15	many	CATSRDRGANEKLFF	TGTGCCACCAGCAGAGACAGGGGGGCTAATGAAAAACTGTTTTTT
TRBD1	TRBJ1-2	TRBV7-9	.	CASSPTGGKDYTF	TGTGCCAGCAGCCCAACAGGGGGCAAGGACTACACCTTC
TRBD2	TRBJ2-1	TRBV4-3	.	CASSQDTSGSQPYNEQFF	TGCGCCAGCAGCCAAGATACTAGCGGGAGTCAACCGTACAATGAGCAGTTCTTC
.	TRBJ2-7	TRBV27	.	CASSLLSDYEQYF	TGTGCCAGCAGTTTATTGTCAGATTACGAGCAGTACTTC
.	TRBJ1-2	TRBV6-1	.	CASSPSPLRGYTF	TGTGCCAGCAGCCCTAGTCCCCTCCGCGGCTACACCTTC
.	TRBJ1-4	TRBV12-3/TRBV12-4	many	CASSLEGEKLFF	TGTGCCAGCAGTTTAGAGGGGGAAAAACTGTTTTTT
.	TRBJ2-1	TRBV7-9	.	CASSPENNEQFF	TGTGCCAGCAGCCCGGAAAACAATGAGCAGTTCTTC
.	TRBJ1-4	TRBV28	few	CASSFFALQYEKLFF	TGTGCCAGCAGTTTTTTCGCTCTCCAGTATGAAAAACTGTTTTTT
.	TRBJ1-1	TRBV6-5	.	CASSYSGPGGALNTEAFF	TGTGCCAGCAGTTACTCCGGGCCGGGGGGGGCCCTCAACACTGAAGCTTTCTTT
.	TRBJ1-4	TRBV14	few	CASSPWTEINEKLFF	TGTGCCAGCAGCCCCTGGACGGAAATTAATGAAAAACTGTTTTTT
.	TRBJ2-3	TRBV7-2	.	CASSFYSNQPQYF	TGTGCCAGCAGCTTTTATAGCAATCAGCCCCAGTATTTT
.	TRBJ2-6	TRBV6-6	.	CASSYAFSGANVLTF	TGTGCCAGCAGTTATGCGTTCTCTGGGGCCAACGTCCTGACTTTC
.	TRBJ2-2	TRBV5-1	.	CASSLVGNTGELFF	TGCGCCAGCAGCTTGGTAGGGAACACCGGGGAGCTGTTTTTT
TRBD2	TRBJ2-3	TRBV7-2	few	CASSWDSGHTDTQYF	TGTGCCAGCAGCTGGGATAGCGGGCACACAGATACGCAGTATTTT
.	TRBJ1-1	TRBV20-1	few	CSLDKQGQTEAFF	TGCAGTCTAGACAAACAGGGACAAACTGAAGCTTTCTTT
TRBD1	TRBJ1-2	TRBV5-6	.	CASSLDRVEANYGYTF	TGTGCCAGCAGCTTAGACAGGGTCGAAGCTAACTATGGCTACACCTTC
TRBD1	TRBJ2-1	TRBV20-1	once	CSARMGQGWGNEQFF	TGCAGTGCTAGGATGGGACAGGGTTGGGGCAATGAGCAGTTCTTC
TRBD1	TRBJ2-3	TRBV7-3	.	CASSLTYLQGDRDTQYF	TGTGCCAGCAGCTTAACGTACTTACAGGGGGATCGAGATACGCAGTATTTT